This passage covers 32 T cell receptor beta chains from one sample sequenced in a study of control samples from healthy donors and cancer patients. Method: immunoSEQ multiplex PCR; TCRdb's copy keeps in-frame clones and lacks some. The sample yields 250,000 to 300,000 clones, over 70% seen once. Source material: PBMCs. These receptors were collected from a woman aged 55-75 years with lung cancer.

V is TRBV3-1 (or the pseudogene TRBV3-2) and J is TRBJ1-1, with TRBD1 as a possible D gene (6 bases). This CDR3 comprises 14 residues. V was shortened by 3 bases and J by 1 base, with 9 bases between the two germline ends. Germline V gene data show CDR1 as LGHDT and CDR2 as YNNKEL (reference sequence). The CDR3: CASSHWGQNTEAFF. CDR3 DNA sequence: TGTGCCAGCAGCCACTGGGGACAGAACACTGAAGCTTTCTTT.

V is TRBV11-2 and J is TRBJ2-1, with 10 bases fitting TRBD1. V was pared by 5 bases and J by 7 bases, with 11 bases of the junction left unmatched. There are 16 residues in the CDR3. CDR1 is SGHAT and CDR2 is FQNNGV in the germline V gene. The DNA for the CDR3 is TGTGCCAGCAGCGCCGAGGGGGACAGGGGTTTGAATGAGCAGTTCTTC. Translated: CASSAEGDRGLNEQFF.

The V call is TRBV4-1, the J call TRBJ2-1; D tentatively fits TRBD1 or TRBD2 (5 bases each). Germline V CDR1 and CDR2: MGHRA, YSYEKL. V was clipped by 3 bases and J by 0 bases, with 15 bases between them. The length of the CDR3 is 17 residues. Here the CDR3 DNA reads TGCGCCAGCAGCCAGTACGGGGCTCCACGCTCCTACAATGAGCAGTTCTTC. As protein: CASSQYGAPRSYNEQFF.

This clone was seen a few times. The chain links TRBV6-1 to TRBJ1-3; D gene uncertain. V was shortened by 1 base and J by 3 bases, with 4 bases between the two germline ends. Germline loops: CDR1 MNHNS, CDR2 SASEGT. This CDR3 spans 13 amino acids. The CDR3 region has the DNA TGTGCCAGCAGTGAAGGGTTTGGAAACACCATATATTTT. Translating it yields CASSEGFGNTIYF.

This clone has only a few counts. V gene TRBV18 combines with J gene TRBJ2-5; a weak D match, TRBD1 (5 bases). The CDR3 is made up of 15 amino acids. Germline loops: CDR1 KGHSH, CDR2 LQKENI. Trimming pared 1 base from V and 2 bases from J, leaving 11 bases between. CDR3 residues: CASSPRGAGQETQYF. CDR3 DNA: TGTGCCAGCTCACCACGTGGGGCAGGTCAAGAGACCCAGTACTTC.

The CDR3 loop is CASSGSYEQYF. The CDR3 DNA reads as TGTGCCAGCAGCGGATCCTACGAGCAGTACTTC. The rearrangement joins TRBV6-6 to TRBJ2-7; D unclear. V gave up 6 bases and J gave up 1 base, with 4 bases separating them. There are 11 residues in the CDR3. Looked up from germline, CDR1 is MNHNY and CDR2 is SVGAGI (reference sequence).

The CDR3 reads CASRGPSDTQYF. DNA of the CDR3: TGTGCCAGTAGGGGACCCTCGGATACGCAGTATTTT. The V gene is TRBV19, the J gene TRBJ2-3; D is perhaps TRBD1 or TRBD2 (5 bases each). Germline CDR1 and CDR2: LNHDA and SQIVND (reference sequence). The CDR3 spans 12 residues. The V and J ends lost 6 bases and 6 bases respectively, with 10 bases between them.

This chain uses TRBV7-9 with TRBJ1-3; D uncertain. The V and J ends lost 1 base and 2 bases respectively, with 3 bases between them. This CDR3 region has 13 residues. The germline CDR1 and CDR2 sequences are SEHNR and FQNEAQ (reference sequence). CDR3 bases: TGTGCCAGCAGCTTAGAGACTGGAAACACCATATATTTT. Protein: CASSLETGNTIYF.

The chain recombines TRBV18 with TRBJ2-5; D uncertain. The CDR3 runs to 15 residues. Looked up from germline, CDR1 is KGHSH and CDR2 is LQKENI. Trimming pared 1 base from V and 0 bases from J, leaving 9 bases between. The CDR3 is CASSPRTLNQETQYF. The CDR3, as DNA: TGTGCCAGCTCACCACGGACGCTGAACCAAGAGACCCAGTACTTC.

This clone was observed a single time. The chain joins TRBV6-1 to TRBJ2-1; D unresolved. The V end was cut by 2 bases, the J end by 2 bases, with 10 bases between. From germline, CDR1 is MNHNS and CDR2 SASEGT. The CDR3 is made up of 15 amino acids. The CDR3 nucleotides read TGTGCCAGCAGTGAAAGGTACGCCCCCTACAATGAGCAGTTCTTC. This codes for CASSERYAPYNEQFF.

This chain connects TRBV5-1 to TRBJ2-7, with D possibly matching TRBD2 (5 bases). CDR3 length: 15 residues. The germline V and J ends were trimmed by 4 bases and 1 base, with 15 bases remaining between them. Looked up from germline, CDR1 is SGHRS and CDR2 is YFSETQ. The chain's CDR3 is CASSPISGTSYEQYF. The CDR3 DNA reads TGCGCCAGCAGCCCCATAAGCGGAACTTCCTACGAGCAGTACTTC.

This rearrangement joins TRBV10-3 to TRBJ1-1; D remains unclear. The CDR3 has 14 amino acids. The V end lost 4 bases, the J end lost 0 bases, and 9 bases lay between the germline ends. Germline V gives CDR1 ENHRY, CDR2 SYGVKD. The CDR3 protein is CAISAEGMNTEAFF. CDR3 bases: TGTGCCATCAGTGCGGAAGGCATGAACACTGAAGCTTTCTTT.

The V and J genes are TRBV4-1 and TRBJ2-1; 11 bases match TRBD1. The germline gives CDR1 MGHRA, CDR2 YSYEKL. The CDR3 is 15 amino acids. The V and J ends lost 2 bases and 7 bases, in that order; junction bases with no gene match: 4. The CDR3, as DNA: TGCGCCAGCAGCCAACCGGGACAGGGGGATAATGAGCAGTTCTTC. It specifies CASSQPGQGDNEQFF.

The V call is TRBV5-8, the J call TRBJ1-5, with 9 bases lining up with TRBD1. This CDR3 contains 19 residues. Germline V CDR1 and CDR2: SGHTS, YDEGEE. Losses at the gene ends were 2 bases for V and 4 bases for J; bases not matched to a gene: 16. The CDR3, as DNA: TGTGCCAGCAGCTTTCACGCCGGGACAGGGCGCAACCCGAATCAGCCCCAGCATTTT. Its translation is CASSFHAGTGRNPNQPQHF.

The V call is TRBV28, the J call TRBJ2-7; possible D gene TRBD1, 6 bases. Germline values: CDR1 MDHEN, CDR2 SYDVKM. V was clipped by 6 bases and J by 5 bases, with 17 bases between them. CDR3 size: 14 residues. The CDR3 DNA follows: TGTGCCAGCAGAGCCCTTACAGGGATCCACGAGCAGTACTTC. Its protein is CASRALTGIHEQYF.

J is TRBJ2-7 and V is TRBV5-1, with 9 nucleotides matching TRBD1. Germline values: CDR1 SGHRS, CDR2 YFSETQ. CDR3 size: 15 residues. Trimming at V came to 1 base and at J to 7 bases, leaving 9 bases not matched to a gene. Written as DNA, the CDR3 is TGCGCCAGCAGCTTGACCGGGACAGGGACGGGGGAGCAGTACTTC. Translation: CASSLTGTGTGEQYF.

This chain links TRBV28 with TRBJ2-6; no firm D call. This CDR3 has 16 residues. Germline values: CDR1 MDHEN, CDR2 SYDVKM. Trimming left V 6 bases short and J 2 bases short, with 14 bases between. CDR3 amino acids: CASRRPDSTGANVLTF. The CDR3 DNA sequence: TGTGCCAGCAGAAGGCCCGACTCTACTGGGGCCAACGTCCTGACTTTC. The full variable domain, rest sourced from reference TRBV28 and TRBJ2-6, is DVKVTQSSRYLVKRTGEKVFLECVQDMDHENMFWYRQDPGLGLRLIYFSYDVKMKEKGDIPEGYSVSREKKERFSLILESASTNQTSMYLCASRRPDSTGANVLTFGAGSRLTVL.

The chain uses TRBV6-6 and TRBJ2-7; TRBD1 matches 10 bases. V shed 4 bases, J shed 5 bases, and the junction held 8 bases outside the gene matches. Germline loops: CDR1 MNHNY, CDR2 SVGAGI (reference sequence). The CDR3 covers 15 residues. CDR3: CASSWAGQGPDEQYF. CDR3 nucleotide sequence: TGTGCCAGCAGTTGGGCGGGACAGGGGCCGGACGAGCAGTACTTC.

The chain joins TRBV7-9 to TRBJ1-2; possibly TRBD1 for D (5 bases). The CDR3 runs to 15 residues. Germline V gene data show CDR1 as SEHNR and CDR2 as FQNEAQ (reference sequence). Trimming removed 6 bases at V and 0 bases at J, with 14 bases between. The CDR3 sequence: CASRRTTDTNYGYTF. The CDR3 coding sequence is TGTGCCAGCAGACGAACGACAGATACTAACTATGGCTACACCTTC.

The rearrangement uses TRBV11-2 and TRBJ1-1, with D unresolved. This CDR3 comprises 12 residues. V was trimmed by 5 bases and J by 8 bases, leaving 12 bases between them. The germline V gene encodes CDR1 SGHAT and CDR2 FQNNGV. CDR3 in amino acids: CASSQVSLEAFF. The CDR3 nucleotides are TGTGCCAGCAGCCAGGTTAGTTTGGAAGCTTTCTTT.

This chain uses TRBV7-2 with TRBJ2-7, with D uncertain. The CDR3 is 14 residues long. Trimming shortened V by 5 bases and J by 2 bases, and 13 bases separated the two germline ends. Germline V gives CDR1 SGHTA, CDR2 FQGNSA. The CDR3 DNA reads TGTGCCAGCAGCCCCCTAGTTAGAACCTACGAGCAGTACTTC. It encodes CASSPLVRTYEQYF.

This clone was seen a handful of times. The CDR3 coding sequence is TGTGCCAGCAGTCCCAGAGGACAGGGAAGGCGGGGCACTGAAGCTTTCTTT. As protein: CASSPRGQGRRGTEAFF. The gene calls are TRBV6-6 and TRBJ1-1; 8 bases are a match to TRBD1. CDR1 is MNHNY and CDR2 is SVGAGI in the germline V gene (reference sequence). This CDR3 has 17 residues. Germline trimming cut 5 bases from V and 4 bases from J; bases unmatched to any gene: 15.

The V gene is TRBV29-1, the J gene TRBJ2-5; D is uncertain. Trimming removed 7 bases at V and 0 bases at J, with 3 bases between. There are 10 residues in the CDR3. CDR1 SQVTM and CDR2 ANQGSEA come from the germline V gene. The CDR3 protein is CSAYQETQYF. Here the CDR3 DNA reads TGCAGCGCCTACCAAGAGACCCAGTACTTC.

The V gene is TRBV4-1, the J gene TRBJ2-7, with 11 nucleotides matching TRBD1. This CDR3 is 14 amino acids long. The V gene end was trimmed by 5 bases and the J gene end by 4 bases; junction bases not matched to a gene: 4. CDR1 is MGHRA, CDR2 YSYEKL, per germline. CDR3 sequence reads: CASSSRDRGYEQYF. For the CDR3, the DNA is TGCGCCAGCAGCTCCCGGGACAGGGGGTACGAGCAGTACTTC.

The chain couples TRBV5-1 to TRBJ1-2; 7 bases map to TRBD1. The germline V gene encodes CDR1 SGHRS and CDR2 YFSETQ. J gave up 0 bases and V 6 bases, and 5 bases lay outside the gene matches. This CDR3 is built from 14 residues. This CDR3 reads CASTPGQSNYGYTF. CDR3 DNA sequence: TGCGCCAGCACTCCGGGACAGTCTAACTATGGCTACACCTTC.

This clone was observed a single time. CDR3 nucleotide sequence: TGTGCCAGCGGGTCGCCGCAGGAGACCCAGTACTTC. Translation: CASGSPQETQYF. The V and J genes are TRBV28 and TRBJ2-5, with unresolved D. With 8 bases removed from V and 5 bases from J, the gap between germline ends came to 12 bases. The germline gives CDR1 MDHEN, CDR2 SYDVKM. The CDR3 has 12 residues.

The V gene is TRBV10-2, the J gene TRBJ2-3; 8 bases align to TRBD1. V shed 7 bases and J 2 bases; nucleotides not matched to a gene: 8. CDR1 is WSHSY and CDR2 is SAAADI in the germline V gene. CDR3 length: 15 residues. The DNA of the CDR3 is TGCGCCAGCACCCGGGGACAGGAAAACACAGATACGCAGTATTTT. Its protein product is CASTRGQENTDTQYF.

Of note for this clone: Within the sample, other DNA sequences also encode this same CDR3. The J gene is TRBJ2-2, the V gene TRBV7-2; D may be TRBD1 (6 bases). This CDR3 region has 16 residues. Germline assignment: CDR1 SGHTA and CDR2 FQGNSA. The V gene lost 5 bases and the J gene lost 2 bases, with 15 bases spanning the gap. CDR3 DNA: TGTGCCAGCAGCCCTAGAACAGGGACAAACACCGGGGAGCTGTTTTTT. It specifies CASSPRTGTNTGELFF.

This chain joins TRBV18 and TRBJ2-6, with no clear D. Germline assignment: CDR1 KGHSH and CDR2 LQKENI. Trimming removed 2 bases from V and 0 bases from J, with 8 bases in between. This CDR3 is 16 amino acids long. CDR3 DNA sequence: TGTGCCAGCTCACCAAATCCCGGCTCTGGGGCCAACGTCCTGACTTTC. Encoded protein: CASSPNPGSGANVLTF.

The J gene is TRBJ1-2, the V gene TRBV12-3 or TRBV12-4; perhaps TRBD1 as D (5 bases). V gave up 6 bases and J gave up 7 bases, with 12 bases separating them. The CDR3 is made up of 12 amino acids. The CDR3, as DNA: TGTGCCAGCAGCCGCTACAGGCTTGGCTACACCTTC. Protein product: CASSRYRLGYTF.

The J gene is TRBJ1-6, the V gene TRBV27, with D possibly TRBD1 on 5 matching bases. The CDR3 sequence is 15 residues long. The germline CDR1 and CDR2 sequences are MNHEY and SMNVEV (reference sequence). V lost 3 bases and J 7 bases, leaving 13 bases between the germline ends. CDR3 amino acids: CASSLGPGRNSPLHF. CDR3 nucleotides: TGTGCCAGCAGTTTGGGTCCAGGGAGGAATTCACCCCTCCACTTT.

J is TRBJ1-6 and V is TRBV7-6; TRBD1 agrees at 9 bases. CDR1 and CDR2 from the germline V gene are SGHVS and FNYEAQ. This CDR3 comprises 15 residues. V shed 4 bases and J 7 bases; nucleotides not matched to a gene: 5. The CDR3 sequence: CASSSGTGSNSPLHF. The CDR3 nucleotides are TGTGCCAGCAGCTCCGGGACAGGGAGCAATTCACCCCTCCACTTT. The variable domain in full, with the rest retrieved from reference TRBV7-6 and TRBJ1-6, is GAGVSQSPRYKVTKRGQDVALRCDPISGHVSLYWYRQALGQGPEFLTYFNYEAQQDKSGLPNDRFSAERPEGSISTLTIQRTEQRDSAMYRCASSSGTGSNSPLHFGNGTRLTVT.